A single T cell receptor (beta chain) is shown here with its context. In the original processing: Quantification of nucleated cells was approximated via reference gene primer amplification. Repertoires were generated with immunoSEQ multiplex PCR, while TCRdb's copy carries only in-frame clones and drops some. V and J calls plus clone size are reproduced from that table; the DNA served to infer D and trimming. Of a few hundred thousand clones in the sample, roughly 88% were seen once. This entry comes from a study of blood T cell repertoires in COVID-19. Study at large: Samples representing acute and convalescent COVID-19 were sourced from the United States, Italy and Spain. T cells, B-cell-depleted T cells, or PBMCs supplied cDNA or gDNA.

Trimming took 7 bases from V and 5 from J; bases not matched to a gene: 9. CDR1 is SGDLS and CDR2 is YYNGEE in the germline V gene. The length of the CDR3 is 14 residues. This chain links TRBV9 with TRBJ2-1; 7 bases fit TRBD2. The receptor's source is a man aged 30-40 years who had recovered from COVID-19. Material: peripheral blood. CDR3 coding DNA: TGTGCCAGCGGTCGAGCGGGGCTTAACAATGAGCAGTTCTTC. As protein: CASGRAGLNNEQFF.